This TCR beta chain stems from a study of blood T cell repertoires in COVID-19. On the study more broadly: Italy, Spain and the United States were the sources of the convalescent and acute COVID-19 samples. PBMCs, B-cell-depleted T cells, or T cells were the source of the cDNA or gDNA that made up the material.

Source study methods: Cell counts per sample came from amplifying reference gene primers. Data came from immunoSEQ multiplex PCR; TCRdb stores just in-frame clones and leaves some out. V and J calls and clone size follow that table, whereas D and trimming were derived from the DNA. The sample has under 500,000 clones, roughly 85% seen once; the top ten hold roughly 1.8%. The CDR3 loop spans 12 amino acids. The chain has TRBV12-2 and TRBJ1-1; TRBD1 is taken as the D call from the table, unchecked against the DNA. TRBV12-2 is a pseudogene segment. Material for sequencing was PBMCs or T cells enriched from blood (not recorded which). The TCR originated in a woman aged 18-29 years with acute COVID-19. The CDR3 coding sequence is TGTGCAAGTCGCAGTACAGGGGTGGGGGCTTTCTTT. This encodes CASRSTGVGAFF.